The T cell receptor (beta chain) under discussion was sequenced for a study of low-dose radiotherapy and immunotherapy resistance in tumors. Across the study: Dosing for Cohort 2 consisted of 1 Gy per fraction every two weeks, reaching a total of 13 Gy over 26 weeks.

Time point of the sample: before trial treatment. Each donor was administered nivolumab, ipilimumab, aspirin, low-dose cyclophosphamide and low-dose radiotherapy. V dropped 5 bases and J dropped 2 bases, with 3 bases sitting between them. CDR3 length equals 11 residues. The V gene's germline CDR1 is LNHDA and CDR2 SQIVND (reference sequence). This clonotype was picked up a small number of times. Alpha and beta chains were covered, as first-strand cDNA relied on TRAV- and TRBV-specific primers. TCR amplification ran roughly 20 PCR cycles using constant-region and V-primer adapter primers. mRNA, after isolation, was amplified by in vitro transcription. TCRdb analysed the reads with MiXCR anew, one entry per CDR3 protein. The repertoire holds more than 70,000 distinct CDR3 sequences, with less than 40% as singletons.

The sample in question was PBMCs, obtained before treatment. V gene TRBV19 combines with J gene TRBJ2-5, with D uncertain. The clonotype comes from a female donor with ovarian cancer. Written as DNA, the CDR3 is TGTGCCAGTAGTGGACAAGAGACCCAGTACTTC. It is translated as CASSGQETQYF.